The subject of this entry is one T cell receptor (beta chain). Original processing notes: Scientists estimated how many nucleated cells there were by amplifying reference gene primers. Sequencing used immunoSEQ multiplex PCR; TCRdb keeps in-frame clones, though not all of them. For V, J and clone size, that table is used; D and trimming come from the DNA. Altogether a few hundred thousand clones are present, roughly 85% being singletons, with the ten largest covering roughly 4.5%. This record comes from a study of blood T cell repertoires in COVID-19. Study background: The origin of the acute and convalescent COVID-19 samples was the United States, Italy and Spain. T cells, B-cell-depleted T cells, or PBMCs provided the cDNA or gDNA that served as material.

Sequenced material: peripheral blood. The sequence was obtained from a man aged 60-69 years who had recovered from COVID-19.

CDR3 sequence: CASSIFLAGEERGQFF. Here the CDR3 DNA reads TGTGCCAGTAGTATTTTCCTAGCGGGAGAAGAAAGGGGGCAGTTCTTC. V gene TRBV19 combines with J gene TRBJ2-1, with 10 bases that match TRBD2. The J segment lost 12 bases and the V segment lost 3 bases, leaving 14 bases of the junction unmatched. Per germline, CDR1 LNHDA and CDR2 SQIVND (reference sequence). The CDR3 contains 16 residues.